What follows are 10 T cell receptor beta chains derived from one specimen sequenced in a study of T cells in Graves' hyperthyroidism and ophthalmopathy. Amplification yielded TCR beta CDR3 regions, with RNA transcripts as the source. A set of HTBI primers served as the primers for a first-round RT-PCR of the TCR CDR3. TCRdb recomputed calls from the multiplex PCR reads with MiXCR, one row per CDR3 protein. The sample includes more than 350,000 distinct CDR3 sequences, about a sixth of them seen just once. Sequencing was performed on blood. The source of these receptors is a woman younger than 45 with Graves' hyperthyroidism that later progressed to Graves' ophthalmopathy.

This rearrangement joins TRBV20-1 to TRBJ2-2; TRBD1 matches 9 bases. With 6 bases clipped from V and 6 bases from J, the junction kept 8 bases outside the gene matches. Germline V lookup: CDR1 DFQATT, CDR2 SNEGSKA (reference sequence). This CDR3 region has 14 residues. As DNA, the CDR3 is TGCAGTGCCAGGGACAGGGAGGGCGCCGGGGAGCTGTTTTTT. Protein sequence: CSARDREGAGELFF.

The rearrangement links TRBV10-1 to TRBJ2-7, with 7 positions matching TRBD1. Germline V CDR1 and CDR2: WNHNN, SYGVQD (reference sequence). This CDR3 spans 13 amino acids. V trimming: 6 bases; J trimming: 6 bases; junction bases outside the gene matches: 8. Here the CDR3 DNA reads TGCGCCAGCAGAGAAGACAGGGCTGGCGAGCAGTACTTC. Protein: CASREDRAGEQYF.

V and J are TRBV29-1 and TRBJ2-1; weak D call: TRBD2 (6 bases). This CDR3 is 13 amino acids long. V gave up 1 base and J gave up 7 bases, with 11 bases separating them. Germline V gives CDR1 SQVTM, CDR2 ANQGSEA. The CDR3 nucleotides read TGCAGCGTTGAAGGGTTGGGACTTAATGAGCAGTTCTTC. This sequence encodes CSVEGLGLNEQFF.

On this clonotype itself: Just one base apart from a much larger clone, this may be a read error. This rearrangement joins TRBV6-2 or TRBV6-3 to TRBJ2-3, with D tentatively TRBD2 (7 bases). The CDR3 totals 16 residues. Germline CDR1 reads MNHEY; CDR2 reads SVGEGT. V dropped 5 bases and J dropped 2 bases, with 17 bases sitting between them. The CDR3 nucleotides are TGTGCCAGCAGTCCTGTTGTGGGGGGGCCCACAGATACGCAGTATTTT. It encodes CASSPVVGGPTDTQYF.

In its sample, this clonotype was seen a few times. V usage is TRBV25-1 and J usage is TRBJ2-1; 8 bases line up with TRBD1. Germline CDR1 and CDR2: MGHDK and SYGVNS. This CDR3 contains 16 residues. With 4 bases clipped from V and 5 bases from J, the junction kept 10 bases outside the gene matches. CDR3 DNA sequence: TGTGCCAGCAGTGCCCGTGCCAGGGGGCCGGACAATGAGCAGTTCTTC. Translating gives CASSARARGPDNEQFF. Variable domain in full (rest from reference TRBV25-1 and TRBJ2-1): EADIYQTPRYLVIGTGKKITLECSQTMGHDKMYWYQQDPGMELHLIHYSYGVNSTEKGDLSSESTVSRIRTEHFPLTLESARPSHTSQYLCASSARARGPDNEQFFGPGTRLTVL.

This clonotype was seen at least ten times. V is TRBV11-2 and J is TRBJ1-2, with 10 bases fitting TRBD1. V gave up 5 bases and J gave up 4 bases; unmatched junction bases: 13. This CDR3 has 17 amino acids. The V gene's germline CDR1 is SGHAT and CDR2 FQNNGV. The chain's CDR3 is CASSPRTGGMVRYGYTF. Written as DNA, the CDR3 is TGTGCCAGCAGCCCCCGGACAGGGGGAATGGTTCGCTATGGCTACACCTTC.

This clonotype was picked up many times. The CDR3 coding sequence is TGTGCCAGCAACAGAGGGGGTTCTTTGACCGGGGAGCTGTTTTTT. Its protein is CASNRGGSLTGELFF. This chain uses TRBV6-1 with TRBJ2-2; tentative D call: TRBD1 (6 bases). The CDR3 contains 15 residues. V lost 7 bases and J lost 5, with 17 bases in between. Germline V lookup: CDR1 MNHNS, CDR2 SASEGT.

The chain couples TRBV20-1 to TRBJ2-7; 14 bases agree with TRBD2. The J segment lost 7 bases and the V segment lost 2 bases, leaving 7 bases of the junction unmatched. This CDR3 has 15 residues. CDR1 is DFQATT, CDR2 SNEGSKA, per germline (reference sequence). The CDR3 coding sequence is TGCAGTGCTAGACCCGGACTAGCGGGAGGTGAGGAGCAGTACTTC. Translation: CSARPGLAGGEEQYF.

This clonotype has only one observation. The chain employs TRBV6-9 and TRBJ1-3; D remains ambiguous. CDR3 length: 15 amino acids. V lost 3 bases and J 6 bases, leaving 15 bases between the germline ends. CDR1 MNHGY and CDR2 SVAAGI come from the germline V gene. The CDR3 DNA sequence: TGTGCCAGCAGTTACGGCAGCTCCGTGGAAAACACCATATATTTT. Amino acid sequence: CASSYGSSVENTIYF.

V gene TRBV3-1 combines with J gene TRBJ2-4; D remains unclear. Trimming cost V 2 bases and J 2 bases, with 10 bases left between them. The CDR3 spans 15 residues. CDR1 is LGHDT and CDR2 is YNNKEL in the germline V gene (reference sequence). The CDR3 here is CASSQSAYSKNIQYF. CDR3 nucleotides: TGTGCCAGCAGCCAATCGGCTTATTCCAAAAACATTCAGTACTTC.